These T cell receptor beta chains were read from a single sample in a study of blood T cell repertoires in COVID-19. Profiled with immunoSEQ multiplex PCR; TCRdb holds only in-frame clones, not every one. The table has 150,000 to 200,000 clones, around 81% seen once; the top ten hold 4.5% to 7.5%. Sequencing was performed on PBMCs or T cells enriched from blood (not recorded which). Receptors originate from a man aged 35 to 55 who had recovered from COVID-19. Each CDR3 is given with its conserved first and last residue. Fields, in order: D gene, V gene, clone size, J gene, CDR3 DNA, CDR3 protein. The D gene is left open where the match is weak. Some rows mark clone size as missing; the rest say once, few, many or name a class of expanded clone.

NA,TRBV5-6,NA,TRBJ2-1,TGTGCCAGCAGCTTCCCCCTTTCCAATGAGCAGTTCTTC,CASSFPLSNEQFF
TRBD2,TRBV5-8,NA,TRBJ2-2,TGTGCCAGCAGCTTACCGGGACTAGGTATCGGGGAGCTGTTTTTT,CASSLPGLGIGELFF
TRBD1,TRBV5-8,NA,TRBJ1-6,TGTGCCAGCAGCTTGTTTTTCGCAGGACAGGGAATAGCCATCCTCCACTTT,CASSLFFAGQGIAILHF
NA,TRBV7-9,once,TRBJ2-5,TGTGCCAGCAGCTTAGGGGAGAAGAGGGAGACCCAGTACTTC,CASSLGEKRETQYF
NA,TRBV30,NA,TRBJ1-1,TGTGCCTGGAGTCGGGGGGACCTTTTGAACACTGAAGCTTTCTTT,CAWSRGDLLNTEAFF
TRBD1,TRBV2,NA,TRBJ2-1,TGTGCCAGCAGTCCGGACAGGGTCAATGAGCAGTTCTTC,CASSPDRVNEQFF
NA,TRBV7-3,NA,TRBJ2-2,TGTGCCAGCAGCTTAAACCCAGTCACCGGGGAGCTGTTTTTT,CASSLNPVTGELFF
TRBD1,TRBV18,few,TRBJ1-2,TGTGCCAGCTCACCACCCCAAGGACAGGGCAAAAGCTATGGCTACACCTTC,CASSPPQGQGKSYGYTF
NA,TRBV10-3,NA,TRBJ2-7,TGTGCCATCAGTCAACAGGGTCCTAGCTCCTACGAGCAGTACTTC,CAISQQGPSSYEQYF
NA,TRBV21-1,NA,TRBJ1-1,TGTGCCAGCAGCAAACCCCTTTGTAAAGCTTTCTTT,CASSKPLCKAFF
NA,TRBV18,NA,TRBJ2-3,TGTGCCAGCTCACCAATGATGCGACAACGAGGCACAGATACGCAGTATTTT,CASSPMMRQRGTDTQYF
NA,TRBV19,NA,TRBJ2-1,TGTGCCAGTAGCCCTTACGGGATCAATGGCAATGAGCAGTTCTTC,CASSPYGINGNEQFF
TRBD2,TRBV3-1/TRBV3-2,NA,TRBJ2-4,TGTGCCAGCAGCCAAGATAATAGCAGGGCGGGAGACATTCAGTACTTC,CASSQDNSRAGDIQYF
TRBD2,TRBV7-8,once,TRBJ2-1,TGTGCCAGCAGCTTAGAAGCGGGGGGGCCTAAGTCCTACAATGAGCAGTTCTTC,CASSLEAGGPKSYNEQFF
TRBD1,TRBV28,NA,TRBJ1-6,TGTGCCAGCAGTTTATCCCAGGGGGCCTCCTATAATTCACCCCTCCACTTT,CASSLSQGASYNSPLHF